This T cell receptor beta chain was sequenced in a study of CD8+CD57+ T cells in acquired aplastic anemia. Comments on this clonotype: Just one base apart from a much larger clone, this may be a read error.

Genomic DNA provided the template from which TCR beta VDJ and CDR3 profiles were obtained. TCRdb independently ran MiXCR on the reads; one entry per CDR3 protein. The profile shows under 200,000 distinct CDR3 sequences, 45% to 50% of them singletons. Between the trimmed V and J ends, which lost 0 bases and 6 bases, there was a span of 8 bases. CDR3 length: 13 residues. Germline V CDR1 and CDR2: LGHNT, FRNRAP. Sequencing involved patients with CD8+CD57+ cell expansion previously shown by flow cytometry. This chain links TRBV12-5 with TRBJ1-1; D ambiguous. This TCR was recovered from a human donor with aplastic anemia. Input material: sorted CD4+, CD8+, or CD8+CD57+ T cells (not recorded which) from PBMCs. DNA for the CDR3: TGTGCTAGTGGTTTGGTACCGTCCGCTGAAGCTTTCTTT. This encodes CASGLVPSAEAFF. The full variable domain, its missing parts supplied by reference TRBV12-5 and TRBJ1-1, is DARVTQTPRHKVTEMGQEVTMRCQPILGHNTVFWYRQTMMQGLELLAYFRNRAPLDDSGMPKDRFSAEMPDATLATLKIQPSEPRDSAVYFCASGLVPSAEAFFGQGTRLTVV.